This T cell receptor (beta chain) was identified during a study of Ad26.COV2.S vaccination and SARS-CoV-2 variants. Sequencing used immunoSEQ multiplex PCR; TCRdb keeps in-frame clones, though not all of them. The sample yields some 300,000 clones, just under 85% seen once. Noted treatment: some 19 received Ad26.COV2.S at low or high dose, single or two shots; 5 received placebo; per-sample allocation not given. The study sampled participants on day 63 after the first vaccine or placebo injection. Germline V gives CDR1 MNHEY, CDR2 SVGAGI. The CDR3 has 11 residues. This clone was observed a handful of times.

The receptor was derived from a person between 18 and 65 years old who received the Ad26.COV2.S COVID-19 vaccine or a placebo. The input for sequencing was peripheral blood, taken in a trial of Ad26.COV2.S vaccine versus placebo. V usage is TRBV6-5 and J usage is TRBJ2-1, with D uncertain. The CDR3 protein is CAGIGYEEQFF. CDR3 bases: TGTGCGGGAATAGGGTATGAGGAGCAGTTCTTC.